This T cell receptor beta chain was sequenced during a study of CD8+ T cells in alopecia areata. Germline-derived CDR1 and CDR2 are SNHLY and FYNNEI. The CDR3 contains 14 residues. J lost 0 bases, V lost 11 bases, and 3 bases had no gene match. Stated treatment: oral pan-JAK inhibitor, 5-10 mg twice daily. Sequencing relied on a cDNA template that was reverse transcribed from extracted RNA. Method: immunoSEQ multiplex PCR; TCRdb's copy keeps in-frame clones and lacks some. Here the sample spans about 210,000 clones, 30% to 40% being singletons. The receptor comes from a human donor with alopecia areata. Sequences were derived from CD4+ T cells sorted from blood, sampled at roughly week 30, from a patient treated with tofacitinib. The chain recombines TRBV2 with TRBJ2-6; 8 positions agree with TRBD1. The CDR3 nucleotides read TGTGCCGGACAGGGAGCCTCTGGGGCCAACGTCCTGACTTTC. It specifies CAGQGASGANVLTF.